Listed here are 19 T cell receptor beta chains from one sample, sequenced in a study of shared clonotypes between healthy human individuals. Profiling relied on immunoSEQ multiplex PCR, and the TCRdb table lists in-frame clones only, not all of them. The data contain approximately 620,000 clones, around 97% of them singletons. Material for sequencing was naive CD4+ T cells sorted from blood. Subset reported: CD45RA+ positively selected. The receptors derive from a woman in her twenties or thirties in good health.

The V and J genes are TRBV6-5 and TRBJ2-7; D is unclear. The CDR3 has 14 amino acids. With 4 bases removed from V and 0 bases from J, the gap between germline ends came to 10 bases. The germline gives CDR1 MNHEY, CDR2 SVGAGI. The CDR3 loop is CASSLKRYSYEQYF. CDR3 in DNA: TGTGCCAGCAGTTTGAAGCGCTACTCCTACGAGCAGTACTTC.

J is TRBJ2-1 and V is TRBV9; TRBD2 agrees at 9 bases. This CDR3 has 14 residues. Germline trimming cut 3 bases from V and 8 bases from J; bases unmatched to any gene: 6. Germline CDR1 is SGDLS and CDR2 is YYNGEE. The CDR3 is CASSGPSGKDEQFF. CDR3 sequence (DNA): TGTGCCAGCAGCGGGCCTAGCGGGAAAGATGAGCAGTTCTTC.

The CDR3: CASGQAGTKNIQYF. The CDR3 DNA follows: TGTGCCAGCGGACAGGCCGGGACCAAAAACATTCAGTACTTC. This chain uses TRBV6-1 with TRBJ2-4; 7 bases fit TRBD1. The CDR3 contains 14 residues. Germline V gene lookup returns CDR1 MNHNS and CDR2 SASEGT. J gave up 2 bases and V 8 bases, and 6 bases lay outside the gene matches.

CDR3: CASSRGPGTGTYEQYF. CDR3 DNA sequence: TGTGCCAGTAGTCGGGGCCCCGGAACAGGGACCTACGAGCAGTACTTC. The rearrangement uses TRBV19 and TRBJ2-5; tentative D call: TRBD1 (6 bases). The DNA end is a closer match to TRBJ2-7, so the J assignment may be wrong. The CDR3 length is 16 residues. Germline loops: CDR1 LNHDA, CDR2 SQIVND (reference sequence).

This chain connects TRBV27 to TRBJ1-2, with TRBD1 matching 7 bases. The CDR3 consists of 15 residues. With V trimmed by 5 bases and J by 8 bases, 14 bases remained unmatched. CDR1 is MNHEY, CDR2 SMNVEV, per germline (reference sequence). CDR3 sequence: CASSPRDSPWGGYTF. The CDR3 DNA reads TGTGCCAGCAGTCCCCGGGACAGCCCTTGGGGCGGCTACACCTTC.

The CDR3 is CASSQGQGSGNTIYF. In DNA, the CDR3 is TGTGCCAGCTCCCAGGGACAGGGCTCTGGAAACACCATATATTTT. The chain couples TRBV18 to TRBJ1-3; 9 nucleotides line up with TRBD1. Germline-derived CDR1 and CDR2 are KGHSH and LQKENI. The CDR3 spans 15 residues. The V and J ends lost 6 bases and 0 bases, in that order; junction bases with no gene match: 3.

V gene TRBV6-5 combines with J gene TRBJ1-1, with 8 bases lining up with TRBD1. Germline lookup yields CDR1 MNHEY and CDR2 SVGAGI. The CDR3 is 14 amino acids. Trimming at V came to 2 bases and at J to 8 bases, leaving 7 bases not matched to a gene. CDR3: CASSYGRDRGEAFF. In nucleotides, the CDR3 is TGTGCCAGCAGTTACGGGAGAGACAGGGGCGAAGCTTTCTTT.

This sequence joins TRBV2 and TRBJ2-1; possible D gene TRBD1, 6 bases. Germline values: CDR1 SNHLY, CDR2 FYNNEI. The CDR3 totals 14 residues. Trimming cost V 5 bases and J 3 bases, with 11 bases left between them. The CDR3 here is CASSYQGIYNEQFF. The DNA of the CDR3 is TGTGCCAGCAGTTACCAGGGGATCTACAATGAGCAGTTCTTC.

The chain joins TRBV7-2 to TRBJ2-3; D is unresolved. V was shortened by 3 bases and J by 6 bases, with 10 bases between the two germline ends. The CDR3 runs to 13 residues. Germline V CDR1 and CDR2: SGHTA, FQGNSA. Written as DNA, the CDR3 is TGTGCCAGCAGCTTGGGTAGGGCTGATACGCAGTATTTT. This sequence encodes CASSLGRADTQYF.

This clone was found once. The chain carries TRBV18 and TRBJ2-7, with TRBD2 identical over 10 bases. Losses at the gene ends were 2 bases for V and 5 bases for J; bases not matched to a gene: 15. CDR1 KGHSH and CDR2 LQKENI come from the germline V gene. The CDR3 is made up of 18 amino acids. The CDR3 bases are TGTGCCAGCTCACCAGTGCAGGGGCTGAAGCGGGAGGGCGACGAGCAGTACTTC. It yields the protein CASSPVQGLKREGDEQYF.

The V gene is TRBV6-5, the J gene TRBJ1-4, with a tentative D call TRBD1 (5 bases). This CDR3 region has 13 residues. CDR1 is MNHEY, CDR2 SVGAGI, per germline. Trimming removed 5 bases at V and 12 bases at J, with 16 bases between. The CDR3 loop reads CASSKGLEGQLFF. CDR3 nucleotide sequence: TGTGCCAGCAGTAAGGGGTTGGAGGGGCAACTGTTTTTT.

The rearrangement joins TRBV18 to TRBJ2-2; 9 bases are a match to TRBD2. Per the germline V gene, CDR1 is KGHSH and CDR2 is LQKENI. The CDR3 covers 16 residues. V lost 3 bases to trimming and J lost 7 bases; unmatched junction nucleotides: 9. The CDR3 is CASSPSGSGRVGELFF. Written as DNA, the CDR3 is TGTGCCAGCTCACCTAGCGGGAGCGGTCGGGTCGGGGAGCTGTTTTTT.

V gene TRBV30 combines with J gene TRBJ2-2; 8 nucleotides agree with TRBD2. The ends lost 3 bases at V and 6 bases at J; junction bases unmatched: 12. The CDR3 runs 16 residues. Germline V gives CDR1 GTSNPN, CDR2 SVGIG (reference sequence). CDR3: CAWSAPGLVKAGELFF. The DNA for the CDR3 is TGTGCCTGGAGCGCGCCGGGACTAGTAAAGGCCGGGGAGCTGTTTTTT.

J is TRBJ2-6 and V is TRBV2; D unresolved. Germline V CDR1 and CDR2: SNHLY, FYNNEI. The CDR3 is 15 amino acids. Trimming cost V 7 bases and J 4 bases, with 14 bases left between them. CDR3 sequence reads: CASNLAAPGANVLTF. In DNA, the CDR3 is TGTGCCAGCAATCTCGCGGCACCCGGGGCCAACGTCCTGACTTTC. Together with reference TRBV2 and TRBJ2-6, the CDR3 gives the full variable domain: EPEVTQTPSHQVTQMGQEVILRCVPISNHLYFYWYRQILGQKVEFLVSFYNNEISEKSEIFDDQFSVERPDGSNFTLKIRSTKLEDSAMYFCASNLAAPGANVLTFGAGSRLTVL.

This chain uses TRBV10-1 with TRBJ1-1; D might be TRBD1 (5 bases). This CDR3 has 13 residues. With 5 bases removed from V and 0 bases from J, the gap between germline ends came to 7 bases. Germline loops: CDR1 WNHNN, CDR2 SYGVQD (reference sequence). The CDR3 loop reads CASSRQMNTEAFF. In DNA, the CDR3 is TGCGCCAGCAGTAGACAGATGAACACTGAAGCTTTCTTT.

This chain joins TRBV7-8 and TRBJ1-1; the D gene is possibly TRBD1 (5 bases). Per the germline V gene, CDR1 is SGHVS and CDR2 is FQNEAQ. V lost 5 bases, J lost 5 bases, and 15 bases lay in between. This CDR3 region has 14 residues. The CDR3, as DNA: TGTGCCAGCAGCGTAGGGGTTTCGTATACTGAAGCTTTCTTT. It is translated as CASSVGVSYTEAFF.

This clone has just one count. The CDR3 DNA sequence: TGTGCCACCAGCACCTCGCCACCGGGAAAAGAAAAACTGTTTTTT. Translated: CATSTSPPGKEKLFF. The rearrangement uses TRBV15 and TRBJ1-4; D is ambiguous. CDR1 and CDR2 (germline): LNHNV, YYDKDF (reference sequence). Trimming left V 4 bases short and J 8 bases short, with 17 bases between. The CDR3 runs to 15 residues.

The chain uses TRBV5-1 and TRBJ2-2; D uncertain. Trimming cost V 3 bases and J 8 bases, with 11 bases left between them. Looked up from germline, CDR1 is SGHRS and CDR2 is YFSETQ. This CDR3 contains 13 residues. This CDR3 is CASSSQSGGELFF. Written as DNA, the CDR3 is TGCGCCAGCAGCTCGCAGTCCGGAGGGGAGCTGTTTTTT.

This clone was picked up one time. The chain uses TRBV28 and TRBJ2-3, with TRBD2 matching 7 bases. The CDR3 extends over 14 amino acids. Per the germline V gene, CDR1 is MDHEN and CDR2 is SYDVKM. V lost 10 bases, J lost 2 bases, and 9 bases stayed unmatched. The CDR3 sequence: CAIRLAGDTDTQYF. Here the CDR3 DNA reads TGTGCCATCCGTTTGGCGGGAGACACAGATACGCAGTATTTT.